A selection of T cell receptor beta chains follows, all from one sample in a study of metastatic and nonmetastatic thyroid tumors. TCRdb re-clonotyped the PCR reads through MiXCR. Here the sample spans about 4,000 clones, roughly a fifth being singletons. Sequencing was done on a sample of tumor tissue. All receptors derive from a female donor with papillary thyroid cancer or a benign thyroid nodule (not recorded which). Some clones in this sample may be carry-over from other donors' samples. Each CDR3 is given without its conserved first and last residue.

v_gene	j_gene	CDR3aa
TRBV5-1	TRBJ2-2	ASCPNSGSADGELF
TRBV19	TRBJ2-2	ASSIQAGVGTGELF
TRBV11-1	TRBJ2-7	ASSGASGTYGQY
TRBV20-1	TRBJ2-7	SARDLQGSSYEQY
TRBV6-1	TRBJ1-2	ASRDQPGQGYGYT
TRBV3-1	TRBJ2-1	ASSHQISSGRARQF
TRBV28	TRBJ1-2	ASSLPPGASDNYDYT
TRBV6-5	TRBJ1-1	ASSQQGSTEAF
TRBV2	TRBJ1-1	ASMEDKGDTEAF
TRBV20-1	TRBJ1-5	SARDYRTGVYQPQH
TRBV6-1	TRBJ2-7	ASSRTTSGISYEQY
TRBV29-1	TRBJ1-1	SVELFGQGNTEAF
TRBV6-2/TRBV6-3	TRBJ2-2	ASSTNRAHTGELF
TRBV2	TRBJ1-2	ASRPRGRRGYA
TRBV6-4	TRBJ2-2	ASSALPFRGSGNTGELF
TRBV6-1	TRBJ1-5	ASSELILDRQPQH
TRBV7-2	TRBJ1-2	ASSPNSGNSDGYT
TRBV20-1	TRBJ1-2	SARGTDYYGYT
TRBV10-3	TRBJ2-3	AIRNRTTPSTDTQY
TRBV27	TRBJ2-7	ASSHWDEPRGYEQY
TRBV27	TRBJ2-7	ASSPRTSGEDYEQY
TRBV20-1	TRBJ1-5	SATPLAGSNQPQH
TRBV3-1	TRBJ1-5	ASSPDGGTGGGQPQH
TRBV10-3	TRBJ2-1	AISESLAPYNEQF
TRBV6-6	TRBJ2-5	ASSYSVSVETQY
TRBV5-1	TRBJ2-3	ASSSGQGTDTQY
TRBV7-8	TRBJ2-5	ASSWGTSGYETQY
TRBV28	TRBJ2-7	ASRYNGDEQY
TRBV2	TRBJ1-2	ASSEQQWGYT
TRBV6-1	TRBJ1-5	ASSEMGGQPQH
TRBV6-1	TRBJ1-1	ASSPAASRGRAEAF
TRBV12-3/TRBV12-4	TRBJ1-5	ASSLSSAEGAPQH
TRBV19	TRBJ1-2	ASSPRTGEYGYT
TRBV30	TRBJ1-3	AWCRPLWDRAGNTIY
TRBV24-1	TRBJ2-3	ATSDLSALGNTQY
TRBV6-1	TRBJ2-5	ASRERGETQY
TRBV11-1	TRBJ2-1	ASSSLEAGANNEQF
TRBV11-2	TRBJ2-3	ASRENSGRAAQY
TRBV11-2	TRBJ2-1	ASSLGVAGGYNEQF
TRBV11-2	TRBJ2-7	ASSFWLGPYEQY
TRBV12-3/TRBV12-4	TRBJ1-1	ASSLGVQGKTEAF
TRBV6-2/TRBV6-3	TRBJ1-2	ASSPSPRRTNYGYT
TRBV29-1	TRBJ1-2	SVRDRGGGYT
TRBV29-1	TRBJ1-2	SVRAGQSGAGYT
TRBV24-1	TRBJ1-2	ATSDHKLGQRSIGYT
TRBV5-1	TRBJ1-2	ASSPRPRWGYT
TRBV2	TRBJ1-1	ASRRIRQGGTEAF
TRBV7-8	TRBJ1-5	ASTGHSNQPQH
TRBV5-6	TRBJ1-2	ASSLFRGMGGYT
TRBV28	TRBJ1-4	ASSRATNEKLF
TRBV29-1	TRBJ2-7	SVRTGLSYEQY
TRBV2	TRBJ2-7	ASSVSRRGEQY
TRBV6-1	TRBJ2-1	ASSEAGSSYNEQF